Below are 17 T cell receptor beta chains sequenced from a single sample in a study of STAT3 mutations in large granular lymphocyte leukemia. Study outcomes and limitations: In T-cell large granular lymphocyte leukemia, about half of patients showed multiple immunodominant subclonotypes.

Their antigen targets remain unknown. The data were produced by immunoSEQ multiplex PCR, yet TCRdb's version contains in-frame clones alone and is incomplete. The sample records about 10,000 clones, 88% being singletons. The sequencing sample was made of peripheral blood mononuclear cells. These receptors all come from a man aged 55 to 70 with T-cell large granular lymphocyte leukemia. Some clones in this sample may be carry-over from other donors' samples.

The V gene is TRBV13, the J gene TRBJ1-6, with D possibly matching TRBD1 (5 bases). There are 15 residues in the CDR3. V dropped 3 bases and J dropped 7 bases, with 13 bases sitting between them. The germline CDR1 and CDR2 sequences are PRHDT and FYEKMQ (reference sequence). The CDR3 region has the DNA TGTGCCAGCAGCTTCGGGGGTAGGGGAAATTCACCCCTCCACTTT. Translating gives CASSFGGRGNSPLHF.

This chain joins TRBV29-1 and TRBJ2-3; D perhaps matches TRBD1 (7 bases). Germline values: CDR1 SQVTM, CDR2 ANQGSEA. Trimming took off 5 bases at V and 1 base at J, with 13 bases between the two ends. The CDR3 has 14 residues. In DNA form, the CDR3 reads TGCAGCGTTCAGACAGGGACTGGCACAGATACGCAGTATTTT. Amino acids: CSVQTGTGTDTQYF.

V usage is TRBV6-5 and J usage is TRBJ1-2, with D tentatively TRBD1 (5 bases). This CDR3 has 15 amino acids. Looked up from germline, CDR1 is MNHEY and CDR2 is SVGAGI. With 2 bases removed from V and 8 bases from J, the gap between germline ends came to 18 bases. The CDR3: CASSYPPPGEYGYTF. Written as DNA, the CDR3 is TGTGCCAGCAGTTACCCCCCGCCGGGGGAGTACGGCTACACCTTC.

The chain is built from TRBV7-2 and TRBJ2-7; 7 bases are a match to TRBD2. CDR3 size: 14 residues. CDR1 is SGHTA and CDR2 is FQGNSA in the germline V gene. V lost 0 bases and J lost 3; bases outside the gene matches: 2. CDR3 nucleotides: TGTGCCAGCAGCTTAGCTAGCGGGCTCTACGAGCAGTACTTC. This translates into CASSLASGLYEQYF.

This clone was observed a single time. The chain links TRBV5-4 to TRBJ1-2; no reliable D call. CDR3 length equals 13 residues. Trimming cost V 4 bases and J 4 bases, with 11 bases left between them. CDR1 SGHNT and CDR2 YYREEE come from the germline V gene (reference sequence). The CDR3 loop is CASSPPAGYGYTF. The CDR3, as DNA: TGTGCCAGCAGCCCACCAGCCGGCTATGGCTACACCTTC.

V usage is TRBV5-1 and J usage is TRBJ2-1; 7 bases agree with TRBD1. CDR1 is SGHRS and CDR2 is YFSETQ in the germline V gene. This CDR3 has 16 residues. V shed 4 bases, J shed 0 bases, and the junction held 7 bases outside the gene matches. The CDR3 nucleotides are TGCGCCAGCAGCCTCGGGACAGCTGACTCCTACAATGAGCAGTTCTTC. Amino acids: CASSLGTADSYNEQFF.

The DNA for the CDR3 is TGTGCCAGCAAGGAGCGGGAGTTGTCCTACGAGCAGTACTTC. It specifies CASKERELSYEQYF. The chain has TRBV7-9 and TRBJ2-7; the match to TRBD2 covers 8 bases. V dropped 7 bases and J dropped 1; count of bases not matched to a gene: 6. Germline CDR1 SEHNR, CDR2 FQNEAQ (reference sequence). The CDR3 extends over 14 amino acids.

This clone was observed a single time. V gene TRBV5-6 combines with J gene TRBJ2-7; D ambiguous. Trimming took 4 bases from V and 2 from J, leaving 10 bases between them. The CDR3 has 13 residues. Per germline, CDR1 SGHDT and CDR2 YYEEEE. The CDR3 sequence is CASSQPYPYEQYF. In DNA form, the CDR3 reads TGTGCCAGCAGCCAACCCTACCCCTACGAGCAGTACTTC.

The chain combines TRBV5-6 with TRBJ2-7; no clear D gene. This CDR3 spans 16 amino acids. V lost 0 bases and J lost 0, with 13 bases in between. Germline CDR1 SGHDT, CDR2 YYEEEE. CDR3 amino acids: CASSLAGTYSSYEQYF. In nucleotides, the CDR3 is TGTGCCAGCAGCTTGGCCGGTACTTATAGCTCCTACGAGCAGTACTTC.

The gene calls are TRBV7-9 and TRBJ2-7; D is perhaps TRBD1 (6 bases). The CDR3 extends over 14 amino acids. V was pared by 5 bases and J by 3 bases, with 14 bases between. CDR1 and CDR2 from the germline V gene are SEHNR and FQNEAQ (reference sequence). The CDR3 loop reads CASSPSEGDYEQYF. The CDR3 DNA reads as TGTGCCAGCAGCCCGAGCGAGGGGGACTACGAGCAGTACTTC.

This sequence joins TRBV7-2 and TRBJ1-1, with D possibly matching TRBD1 (6 bases). Trimming took off 5 bases at V and 1 base at J, with 11 bases between the two ends. Germline values: CDR1 SGHTA, CDR2 FQGNSA. The CDR3 extends over 14 amino acids. CDR3 in amino acids: CASSPGAANTEAFF. The CDR3 DNA reads TGTGCCAGCAGCCCAGGGGCGGCGAACACTGAAGCTTTCTTT.

This clone has a handful of counts. The CDR3 region has the DNA TGCGCCAGCAGCTTGTTGGGCACCTTCACGAGCTCCTACAATGAGCAGTTCTTC. It specifies CASSLLGTFTSSYNEQFF. The V gene is TRBV5-1, the J gene TRBJ2-1, with unresolved D. Germline assignment: CDR1 SGHRS and CDR2 YFSETQ. The V end was cut by 1 base, the J end by 0 bases, with 17 bases between. The length of the CDR3 is 18 residues.

This chain uses TRBV29-1 with TRBJ1-5; 10 bases line up with TRBD1. The length of the CDR3 is 12 residues. The ends lost 5 bases at V and 7 bases at J; junction bases unmatched: 2. Germline V CDR1 and CDR2: SQVTM, ANQGSEA. The chain's CDR3 is CSVRTGGQPQHF. CDR3 nucleotide sequence: TGCAGCGTTAGGACAGGGGGGCAGCCCCAGCATTTT.

The gene calls are TRBV4-2 and TRBJ2-3; D is uncertain. V gave up 3 bases and J gave up 2 bases, with 12 bases separating them. There are 15 residues in the CDR3. Germline assignment: CDR1 LGHNA and CDR2 YNFKEQ. The CDR3 DNA reads as TGTGCCAGCAGCCACGGTCTTGAGTACACAGATACGCAGTATTTT. Its protein product is CASSHGLEYTDTQYF.

The chain combines TRBV29-1 with TRBJ1-2; 7 bases match TRBD1. V lost 5 bases to trimming and J lost 4 bases; unmatched junction nucleotides: 10. Germline-derived CDR1 and CDR2 are SQVTM and ANQGSEA. The CDR3 extends over 14 amino acids. The CDR3 reads CSVSSTGSLYGYTF. For the CDR3, the DNA is TGCAGCGTTTCCTCGACAGGGTCCCTCTATGGCTACACCTTC.

The rearrangement links TRBV5-1 to TRBJ2-2; D is unclear. Trimming shortened V by 1 base and J by 1 base, and 2 bases separated the two germline ends. The germline V gene encodes CDR1 SGHRS and CDR2 YFSETQ. The CDR3 consists of 13 residues. In DNA form, the CDR3 reads TGCGCCAGCAGCTTGATGAACACCGGGGAGCTGTTTTTT. It is translated as CASSLMNTGELFF. The full variable domain, with the rest looked up from reference TRBV5-1 and TRBJ2-2, is KAGVTQTPRYLIKTRGQQVTLSCSPISGHRSVSWYQQTPGQGLQFLFEYFSETQRNKGNFPGRFSGRQFSNSRSEMNVSTLELGDSALYLCASSLMNTGELFFGEGSRLTVL.

The rearrangement joins TRBV10-2 to TRBJ2-7, with TRBD1 matching 7 bases. This CDR3 has 14 amino acids. Germline assignment: CDR1 WSHSY and CDR2 SAAADI. The V and J ends lost 5 bases and 0 bases, in that order; junction bases with no gene match: 4. CDR3 sequence: CASSPTGVSYEQYF. As DNA, the CDR3 is TGCGCCAGCAGTCCAACAGGGGTCTCCTACGAGCAGTACTTC.